This T cell receptor (beta chain) was sequenced for a study of cytomegalovirus exposure and HLA in healthy donors. Background on the study: Membership in the Caucasian-associated ancestry cluster was found for 75% to 90% of roughly 360 genotyped donors.

Findings and limits, study-wide: TRBV6-2, TRBV6-3 and some other V segments were unresolvable in 87-base-pair reads. Earlier analysis looked at TCR beta V segments, and most were productive about 87% or about 30% of the time. The classifier reportedly diagnosed cytomegalovirus status with high sensitivity and specificity.

Note on this clone: Antigen unknown.

V was pared by 4 bases and J by 1 base, with 14 bases between. The CDR3 is made up of 15 amino acids. Germline V gene lookup returns CDR1 SGHRS and CDR2 YFSETQ. Use of 60 Vbeta and 13 Jbeta primers characterized the PCR. Clones were sequenced by immunoSEQ multiplex PCR, and TCRdb holds only the in-frame ones, with some missing. The repertoire holds 84,000 or so clones, with 65% to 80% as singletons. Sequencing was carried out using PBMCs. This clonotype was obtained from a human donor in good health. The J gene is TRBJ2-5, the V gene TRBV5-1; TRBD1 is a possible D gene (6 bases). CDR3 coding DNA: TGCGCCAGCAGCAAAAACGGACAGACCCAAGAGACCCAGTACTTC. It encodes CASSKNGQTQETQYF.